This T cell receptor beta chain was obtained from a study of cytomegalovirus exposure and HLA in healthy donors. Overall study results and limits: In vitro experiments confirmed that a few CMV-associated chains were specific for CMV antigens. Generally TCR sequences proved uncommon, though certain public TCRs appeared in numerous donors. Diagnosis of cytomegalovirus status made by the classifier reportedly showed high specificity and sensitivity. The study recorded over 150 TCR beta chains that were cytomegalovirus-associated.

V lost 0 bases and J 3 bases, leaving 4 bases between the germline ends. CDR1 is SGHRS and CDR2 is YFSETQ in the germline V gene. This CDR3 spans 13 amino acids. As concerns this clone: Its specificity is not known. This sample includes further DNA sequences coding for the same CDR3.

The data were produced by immunoSEQ multiplex PCR, yet TCRdb's version contains in-frame clones alone and is incomplete. Of more than 250,000 clones in the sample, roughly 87% were seen once. J is TRBJ1-5 and V is TRBV5-1; no clear D. This receptor was obtained from a woman aged 25-40 years in good health and CMV-seropositive. Material for sequencing was PBMCs. The CDR3 DNA is TGCGCCAGCAGCTTGGGTTCCAATCAGCCCCAGCATTTT. Its translation is CASSLGSNQPQHF.